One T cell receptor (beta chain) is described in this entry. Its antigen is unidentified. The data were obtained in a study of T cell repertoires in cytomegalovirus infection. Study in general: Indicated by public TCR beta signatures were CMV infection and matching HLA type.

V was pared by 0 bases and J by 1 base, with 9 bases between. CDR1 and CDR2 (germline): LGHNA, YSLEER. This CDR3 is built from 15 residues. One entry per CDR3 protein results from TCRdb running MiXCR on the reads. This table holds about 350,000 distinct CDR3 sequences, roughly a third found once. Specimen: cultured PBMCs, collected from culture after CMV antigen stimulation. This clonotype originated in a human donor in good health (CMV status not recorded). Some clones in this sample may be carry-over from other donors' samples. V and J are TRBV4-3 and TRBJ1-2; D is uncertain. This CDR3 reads CASSQEPDGNYGYTF. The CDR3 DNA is TGCGCCAGCAGCCAAGAACCCGACGGTAACTATGGCTACACCTTC.